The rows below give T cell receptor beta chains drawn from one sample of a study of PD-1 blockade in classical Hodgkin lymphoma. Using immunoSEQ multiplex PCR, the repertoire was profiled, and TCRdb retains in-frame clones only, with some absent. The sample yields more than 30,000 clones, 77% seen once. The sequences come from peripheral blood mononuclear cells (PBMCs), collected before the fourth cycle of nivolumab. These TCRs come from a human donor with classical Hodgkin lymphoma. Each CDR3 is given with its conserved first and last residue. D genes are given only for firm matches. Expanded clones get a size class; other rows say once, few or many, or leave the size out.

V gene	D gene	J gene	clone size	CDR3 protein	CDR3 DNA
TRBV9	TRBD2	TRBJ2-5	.	CASSLLADPRETQYF	TGTGCCAGCAGCCTACTAGCGGATCCCAGAGAGACCCAGTACTTC
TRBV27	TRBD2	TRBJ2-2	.	CASSPILAENTGELFF	TGTGCCAGCAGTCCCATTCTAGCGGAGAACACCGGGGAGCTGTTTTTT
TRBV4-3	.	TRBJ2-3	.	CASSQPSRTDTQYF	TGCGCCAGCAGCCAACCCAGCCGCACAGATACGCAGTATTTT
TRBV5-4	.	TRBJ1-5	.	CASSPDGPLRQPQHF	TGTGCCAGCAGCCCGGACGGCCCCCTGCGGCAGCCCCAGCATTTT
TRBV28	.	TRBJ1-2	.	CASSFPGRFSGYTF	TGTGCCAGCAGTTTTCCCGGGCGGTTTAGTGGCTACACCTTC
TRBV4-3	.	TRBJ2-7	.	CASSQYYGKSEQYF	TGCGCCAGCAGCCAATATTACGGAAAAAGCGAGCAGTACTTC
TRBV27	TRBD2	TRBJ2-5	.	CASSRTGLAKETQYF	TGTGCCAGCAGTCGAACGGGACTAGCGAAAGAGACCCAGTACTTC
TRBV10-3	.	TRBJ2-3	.	CAIRQEGPTDTQYF	TGTGCCATCAGGCAAGAAGGGCCCACAGATACGCAGTATTTT
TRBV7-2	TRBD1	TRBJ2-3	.	CASRRTGGTDTQYF	TGTGCCAGCAGACGAACAGGGGGGACAGATACGCAGTATTTT
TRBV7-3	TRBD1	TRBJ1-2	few	CASSQDRAGGYTF	TGTGCCAGCAGCCAGGACAGGGCAGGGGGCTACACCTTC
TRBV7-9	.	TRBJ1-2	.	CASSPERVGGYTF	TGTGCCAGCAGCCCAGAGAGGGTGGGTGGCTACACCTTC
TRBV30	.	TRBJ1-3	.	CAWRVRSGNTIYF	TGTGCCTGGAGGGTGAGGAGTGGAAACACCATATATTTT
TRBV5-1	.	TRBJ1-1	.	CASSLVVNTEAFF	TGCGCCAGCAGCTTGGTGGTGAACACTGAAGCTTTCTTT
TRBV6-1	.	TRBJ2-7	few	CASSGTAPYEQYF	TGTGCCAGCAGTGGGACAGCACCTTACGAGCAGTACTTC
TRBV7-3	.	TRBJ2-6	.	CASSFGSLSGANVLTF	TGTGCCAGCAGCTTCGGAAGCCTCTCTGGGGCCAACGTCCTGACTTTC
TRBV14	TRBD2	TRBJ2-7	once	CASSQTSGGTYEQYF	TGTGCCAGCAGCCAAACTAGCGGGGGAACCTACGAGCAGTACTTC
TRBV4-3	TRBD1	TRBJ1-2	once	CASSPGQGGRGYTF	TGCGCCAGCAGCCCGGGACAGGGGGGGAGAGGCTACACCTTC
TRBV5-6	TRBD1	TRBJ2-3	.	CASSLGTGYTDTQYF	TGTGCCAGCAGCTTGGGGACAGGGTACACAGATACGCAGTATTTT
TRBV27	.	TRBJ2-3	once	CASSRRQDSTDTQYF	TGTGCCAGCAGTAGACGACAGGATAGCACAGATACGCAGTATTTT
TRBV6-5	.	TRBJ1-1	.	CASSYSAGDTEAFF	TGTGCCAGCAGTTACTCGGCAGGGGACACTGAAGCTTTCTTT
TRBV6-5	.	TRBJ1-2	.	CASSLGTLGYGYTF	TGTGCCAGCAGCCTAGGGACCTTGGGGTATGGCTACACCTTC
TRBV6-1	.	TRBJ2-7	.	CASMVGRPYEQYF	TGTGCCAGCATGGTAGGGCGACCCTACGAGCAGTACTTC
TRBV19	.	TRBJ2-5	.	CASSIATGSETQYF	TGTGCCAGTAGTATAGCTACAGGTAGTGAGACCCAGTACTTC
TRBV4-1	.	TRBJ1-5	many	CASSQTGWNQPQHF	TGCGCCAGCAGCCAAACAGGGTGGAATCAGCCCCAGCATTTT
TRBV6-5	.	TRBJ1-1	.	CASRIGRENTEAFF	TGTGCCAGCAGGATCGGACGGGAGAACACTGAAGCTTTCTTT
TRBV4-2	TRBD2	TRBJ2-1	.	CASSHLAGGDYNEQFF	TGTGCCAGCAGCCACCTTGCGGGGGGGGACTACAATGAGCAGTTCTTC
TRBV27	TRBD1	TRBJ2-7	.	CASSWGTAYEQYF	TGTGCCAGCAGTTGGGGGACAGCTTACGAGCAGTACTTC
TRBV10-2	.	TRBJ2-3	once	CASSVGGDTQYF	TGCGCCAGCAGTGTTGGGGGAGATACGCAGTATTTT
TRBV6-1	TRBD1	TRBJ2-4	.	CASRPRQGAKNIQYF	TGTGCCAGCAGACCTCGACAGGGCGCGAAAAACATTCAGTACTTC
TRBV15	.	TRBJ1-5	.	CATSRDLGFWKDSNQPQHF	TGTGCCACCAGCAGAGATTTGGGGTTCTGGAAAGATAGCAATCAGCCCCAGCATTTT
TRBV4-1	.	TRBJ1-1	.	CASSPQGAKMAEAFF	TGCGCCAGCAGCCCACAGGGTGCGAAGATGGCTGAAGCTTTCTTT
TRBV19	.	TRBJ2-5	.	CASSGQKKETQYF	TGTGCCAGTTCAGGACAGAAAAAAGAGACCCAGTACTTC
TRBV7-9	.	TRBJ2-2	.	CATPSRAAGELFF	TGTGCCACCCCGTCCAGGGCTGCCGGGGAGCTGTTTTTT
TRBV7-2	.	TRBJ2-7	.	CASSLPGLYYEQYF	TGTGCCAGCAGCTTACCGGGACTTTACTACGAGCAGTACTTC
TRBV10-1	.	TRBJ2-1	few	CASSVKYNEQFF	TGCGCCAGCAGTGTAAAATACAATGAGCAGTTCTTC
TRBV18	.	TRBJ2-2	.	CASSPNYDGELFF	TGTGCCAGCTCACCAAACTATGACGGGGAGCTGTTTTTT